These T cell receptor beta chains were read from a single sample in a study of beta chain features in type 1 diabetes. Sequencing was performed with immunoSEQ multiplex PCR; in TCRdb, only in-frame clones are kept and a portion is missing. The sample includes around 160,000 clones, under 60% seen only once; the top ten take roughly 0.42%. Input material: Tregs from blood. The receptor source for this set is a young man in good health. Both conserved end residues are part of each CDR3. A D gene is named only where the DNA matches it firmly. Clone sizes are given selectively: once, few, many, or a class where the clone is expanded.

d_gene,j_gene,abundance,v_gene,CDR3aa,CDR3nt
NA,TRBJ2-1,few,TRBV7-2,CASSLAGGLNNEQFF,TGTGCCAGCAGCTTAGCGGGGGGATTAAACAATGAGCAGTTCTTC
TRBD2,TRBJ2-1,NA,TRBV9,CASSVQREGRYNEQFF,TGTGCCAGCAGCGTCCAGCGGGAGGGCCGGTACAATGAGCAGTTCTTC
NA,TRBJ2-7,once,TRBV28,CASSRDFYEQYF,TGTGCCAGCAGCAGGGATTTCTACGAGCAGTACTTC
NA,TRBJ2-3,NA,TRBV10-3,CAISEQALYFTDTQYF,TGTGCCATCAGTGAGCAGGCCCTGTATTTCACAGATACGCAGTATTTT
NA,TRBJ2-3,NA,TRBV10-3,CAITSPGNTQYF,TGTGCCATCACTTCGCCCGGGAATACGCAGTATTTT
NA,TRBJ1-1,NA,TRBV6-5,CASSSVLQGYTEAFF,TGTGCCAGCAGTTCTGTGCTGCAGGGTTACACTGAAGCTTTCTTT
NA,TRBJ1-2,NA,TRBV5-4,CASSLQGVGGYTF,TGTGCCAGCAGCTTACAAGGGGTTGGTGGCTACACCTTC
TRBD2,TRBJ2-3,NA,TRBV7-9,CASSSNTRRLAATDTQYF,TGTGCCAGCAGCTCCAACACCCGTAGACTAGCTGCCACAGATACGCAGTATTTT
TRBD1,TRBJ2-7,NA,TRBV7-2,CASSARQGAYEQYF,TGTGCCAGCAGCGCTAGACAGGGGGCCTACGAGCAGTACTTC
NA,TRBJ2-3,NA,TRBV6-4,CASSPGLAGGADTQYF,TGTGCCAGCAGTCCGGGACTCGCCGGAGGCGCAGATACGCAGTATTTT
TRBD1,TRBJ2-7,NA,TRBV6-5,CASSRDRGRPEQYF,TGTGCCAGCAGCCGGGACAGGGGGCGCCCCGAGCAGTACTTC
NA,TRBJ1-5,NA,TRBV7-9,CASSSSGGNQPQHF,TGTGCCAGCAGCTCATCAGGGGGCAATCAGCCCCAGCATTTT
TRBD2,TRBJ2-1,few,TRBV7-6,CASSFNLAGGPMNEQFF,TGTGCCAGCAGCTTTAACTTAGCGGGGGGGCCTATGAATGAGCAGTTCTTC
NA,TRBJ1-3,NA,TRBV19,CASSFTAYSGNTIYF,TGTGCCAGTAGTTTCACAGCTTACTCTGGAAACACCATATATTTT
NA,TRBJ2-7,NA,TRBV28,CASSLEFYEQYF,TGTGCCAGCAGTTTAGAGTTCTACGAGCAGTACTTC
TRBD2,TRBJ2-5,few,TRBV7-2,CASSLTMGLQNSMAQYF,TGTGCCAGCAGCTTAACTATGGGACTACAAAATTCGATGGCCCAGTACTTC
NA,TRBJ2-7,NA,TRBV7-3,CASRDRREQYF,TGTGCCAGCCGCGATCGTCGGGAGCAGTACTTC
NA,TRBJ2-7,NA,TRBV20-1,CSASHYEQYF,TGCAGTGCTAGCCACTACGAGCAGTACTTC
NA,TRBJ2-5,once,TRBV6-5,CASSYRGLGTQYF,TGTGCCAGCAGTTACCGAGGATTGGGGACCCAGTACTTC
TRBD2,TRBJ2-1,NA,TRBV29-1,CSVVSLAEVNEQFF,TGCAGCGTTGTTTCGCTAGCGGAAGTCAATGAGCAGTTCTTC
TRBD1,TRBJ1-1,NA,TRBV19,CASTSQGANTEAFF,TGTGCCAGTACCAGTCAGGGGGCCAACACTGAAGCTTTCTTT
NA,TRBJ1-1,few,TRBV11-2,CASRFPGRNTEAFF,TGTGCCAGCAGGTTCCCCGGGAGGAACACTGAAGCTTTCTTT
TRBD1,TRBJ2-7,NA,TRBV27,CASSYYGTGTKESEQYF,TGTGCCAGCAGTTACTACGGGACAGGGACGAAGGAGTCCGAGCAGTACTTC
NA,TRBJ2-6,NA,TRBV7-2,CASSLIRGLPGANVLTF,TGTGCCAGCAGCTTGATTCGAGGATTACCTGGGGCCAACGTCCTGACTTTC
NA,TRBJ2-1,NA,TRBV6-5,CASSIRRLGKDEQFF,TGTGCCAGCAGTATAAGGAGGTTGGGGAAGGATGAGCAGTTCTTC
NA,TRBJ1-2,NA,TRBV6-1,CASKVVPIVGGYTF,TGTGCCAGCAAAGTAGTGCCAATCGTCGGTGGCTACACCTTC
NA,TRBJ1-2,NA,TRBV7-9,CASSQDRKYTF,TGTGCCAGCAGCCAGGACAGAAAATACACCTTC
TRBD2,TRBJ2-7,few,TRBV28,CATPGLEGPYEQYF,TGTGCCACCCCGGGACTAGAGGGCCCCTACGAGCAGTACTTC
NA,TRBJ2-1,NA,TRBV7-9,CASSPPDRSYTEQFF,TGTGCCAGCAGCCCCCCGGACAGATCCTACACTGAGCAGTTCTTC
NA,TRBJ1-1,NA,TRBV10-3,CAISERQGGNTEAFF,TGTGCCATCAGTGAACGGCAGGGAGGTAACACTGAAGCTTTCTTT
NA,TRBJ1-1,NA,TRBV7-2,CASSGGGGQAFF,TGTGCCAGCAGCGGTGGTGGAGGACAAGCTTTCTTT
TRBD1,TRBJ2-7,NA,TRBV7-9,CASSPGQRRHEQYF,TGTGCCAGCAGCCCGGGACAGCGAAGGCACGAGCAGTACTTC
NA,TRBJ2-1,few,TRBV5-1,CASSPAAYNEQFF,TGCGCCAGCAGTCCAGCGGCATACAATGAGCAGTTCTTC
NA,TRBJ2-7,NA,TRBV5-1,CASSWIQGTYEQYF,TGCGCCAGCAGCTGGATACAGGGTACATACGAGCAGTACTTC
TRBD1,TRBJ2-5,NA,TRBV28,CASSPTGVRETQYF,TGTGCCAGCAGTCCAACAGGGGTAAGAGAGACCCAGTACTTC
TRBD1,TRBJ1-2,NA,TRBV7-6,CASSLRQGRGYTF,TGTGCCAGCAGCTTACGACAGGGGAGGGGCTACACCTTC
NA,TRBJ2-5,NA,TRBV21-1,CASSNLGRGKETQYF,TGTGCCAGCAGCAACTTGGGCAGGGGAAAAGAGACCCAGTACTTC
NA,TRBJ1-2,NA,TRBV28,CASSRGQRYGYTF,TGTGCCAGCAGCCGAGGACAGAGGTATGGCTACACCTTC
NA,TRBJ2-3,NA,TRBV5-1,CASSLVAEAGGAQYF,TGCGCCAGCAGCTTGGTCGCGGAGGCCGGAGGGGCGCAGTATTTT
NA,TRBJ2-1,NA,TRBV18,CASSPVPGSPGTNEQFF,TGTGCCAGCTCACCAGTTCCTGGATCGCCGGGAACCAATGAGCAGTTCTTC
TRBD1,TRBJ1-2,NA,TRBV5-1,CASSFQGERGYTF,TGCGCCAGCAGCTTCCAGGGGGAGAGAGGCTACACCTTC
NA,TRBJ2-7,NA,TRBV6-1,CASSDRGITYEQYF,TGTGCCAGCAGTGATAGGGGAATAACCTACGAGCAGTACTTC
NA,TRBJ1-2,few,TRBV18,CASSPRASDNDGYTF,TGTGCCAGCTCACCACGGGCCTCGGACAACGATGGCTACACCTTC
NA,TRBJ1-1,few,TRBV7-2,CASSLRRQGYPLNTEAFF,TGTGCCAGCAGCTTACGTCGGCAGGGCTATCCGCTGAACACTGAAGCTTTCTTT
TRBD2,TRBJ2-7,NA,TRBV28,CATVSGSFYEQYF,TGTGCCACCGTTAGCGGGAGTTTTTACGAGCAGTACTTC
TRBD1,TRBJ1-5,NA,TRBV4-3,CASSQSLVDRWQPQHF,TGCGCCAGCAGCCAATCGCTTGTGGACAGGTGGCAGCCCCAGCATTTT
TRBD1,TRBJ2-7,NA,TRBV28,CASSLLGQGYYEQYF,TGTGCCAGCAGTTTATTGGGACAGGGGTACTACGAGCAGTACTTC
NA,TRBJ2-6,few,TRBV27,CASSLGRYSGANVLTF,TGTGCCAGCAGTTTGGGGCGGTACTCTGGGGCCAACGTCCTGACTTTC
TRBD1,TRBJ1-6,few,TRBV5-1,CASSPDRGDSPLHF,TGCGCCAGCAGCCCGGACAGGGGTGATTCACCCCTCCACTTT
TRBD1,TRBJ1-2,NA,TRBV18,CASSIDREYGYTF,TGTGCCAGCTCTATCGACAGGGAATATGGCTACACCTTC